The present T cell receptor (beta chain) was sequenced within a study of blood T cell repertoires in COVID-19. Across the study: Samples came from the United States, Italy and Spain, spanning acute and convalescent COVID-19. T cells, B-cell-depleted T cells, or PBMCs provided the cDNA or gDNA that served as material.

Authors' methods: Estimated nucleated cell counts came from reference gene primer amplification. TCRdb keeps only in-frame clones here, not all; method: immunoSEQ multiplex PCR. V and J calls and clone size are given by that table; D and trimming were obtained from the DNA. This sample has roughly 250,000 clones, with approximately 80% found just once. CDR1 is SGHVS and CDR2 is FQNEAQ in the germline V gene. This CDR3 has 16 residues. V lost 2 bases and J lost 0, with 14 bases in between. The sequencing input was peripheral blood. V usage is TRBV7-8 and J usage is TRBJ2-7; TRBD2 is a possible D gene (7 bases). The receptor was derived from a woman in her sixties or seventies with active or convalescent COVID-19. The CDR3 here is CASSLILGGGSYEQYF. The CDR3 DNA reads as TGTGCCAGCAGCTTAATATTGGGAGGGGGCTCCTACGAGCAGTACTTC. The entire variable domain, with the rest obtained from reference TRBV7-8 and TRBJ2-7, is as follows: GAGVSQSPRYKVAKRGQDVALRCDPISGHVSLFWYQQALGQGPEFLTYFQNEAQLDKSGLPSDRFFAERPEGSVSTLKIQRTQQEDSAVYLCASSLILGGGSYEQYFGPGTRLTVT.